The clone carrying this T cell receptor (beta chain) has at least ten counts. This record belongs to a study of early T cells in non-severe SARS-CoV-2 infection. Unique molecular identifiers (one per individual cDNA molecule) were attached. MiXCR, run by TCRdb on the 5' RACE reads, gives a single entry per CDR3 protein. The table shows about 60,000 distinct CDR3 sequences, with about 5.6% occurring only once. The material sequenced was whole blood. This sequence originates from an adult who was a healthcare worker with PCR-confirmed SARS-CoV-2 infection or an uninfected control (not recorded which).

The CDR3 sequence is CASSPSVSYNSPLHF. As DNA, the CDR3 is TGTGCCAGCAGCCCGTCAGTCTCCTATAATTCACCCCTCCACTTT. This sequence joins TRBV6-6 and TRBJ1-6; the D is unclear. The CDR3 sequence is 15 residues long. Germline values: CDR1 MNHNY, CDR2 SVGAGI (reference sequence). V was clipped by 6 bases and J by 0 bases, with 9 bases between them.